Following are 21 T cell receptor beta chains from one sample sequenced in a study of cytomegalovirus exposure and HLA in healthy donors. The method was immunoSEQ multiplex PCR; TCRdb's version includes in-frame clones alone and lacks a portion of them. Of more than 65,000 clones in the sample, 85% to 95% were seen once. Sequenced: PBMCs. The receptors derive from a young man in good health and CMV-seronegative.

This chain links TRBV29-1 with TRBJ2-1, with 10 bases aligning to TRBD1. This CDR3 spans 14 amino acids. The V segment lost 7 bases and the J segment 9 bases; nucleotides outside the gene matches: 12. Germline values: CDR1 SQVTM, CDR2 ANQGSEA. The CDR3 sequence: CSGKGTGVGGEQFF. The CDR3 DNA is TGCAGCGGGAAAGGGACAGGGGTAGGGGGTGAGCAGTTCTTC.

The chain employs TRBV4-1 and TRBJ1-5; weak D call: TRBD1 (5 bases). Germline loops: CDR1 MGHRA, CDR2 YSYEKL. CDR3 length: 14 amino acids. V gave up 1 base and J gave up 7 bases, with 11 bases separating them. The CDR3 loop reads CASSQAGVLQPQHF. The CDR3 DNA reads TGCGCCAGCAGCCAAGCGGGGGTCTTACAGCCCCAGCATTTT.

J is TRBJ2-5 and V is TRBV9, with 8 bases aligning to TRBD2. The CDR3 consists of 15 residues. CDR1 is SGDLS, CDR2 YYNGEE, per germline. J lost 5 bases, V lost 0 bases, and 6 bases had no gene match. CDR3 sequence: CASSVGSSGKETQYF. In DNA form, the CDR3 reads TGTGCCAGCAGCGTAGGCAGTAGCGGGAAGGAGACCCAGTACTTC.

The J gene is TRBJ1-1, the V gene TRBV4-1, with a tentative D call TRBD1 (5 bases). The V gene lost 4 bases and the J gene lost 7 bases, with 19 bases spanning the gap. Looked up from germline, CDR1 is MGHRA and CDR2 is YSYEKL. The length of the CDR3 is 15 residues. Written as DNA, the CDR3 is TGCGCCAGCAGCCCACTTGGGGCGCTCAGGGTTGAAGCTTTCTTT. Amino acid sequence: CASSPLGALRVEAFF.

CDR3 in DNA: TGTGCCAGCAGCCCCGCAGAGCTAGCGGGAGCCTACAATGAGCAGTTCTTC. Protein: CASSPAELAGAYNEQFF. This chain connects TRBV7-2 to TRBJ2-1; 10 positions agree with TRBD2. CDR3 length: 17 amino acids. CDR1 is SGHTA and CDR2 is FQGNSA in the germline V gene. The J segment lost 2 bases and the V segment lost 5 bases, leaving 9 bases of the junction unmatched.

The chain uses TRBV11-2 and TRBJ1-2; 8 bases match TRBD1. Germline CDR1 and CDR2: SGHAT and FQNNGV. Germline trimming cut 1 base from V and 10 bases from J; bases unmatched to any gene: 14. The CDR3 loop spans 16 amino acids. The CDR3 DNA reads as TGTGCCAGCAGCTTAGTCGGTTTCGGGACAGGTTGGGACTACACCTTC. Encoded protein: CASSLVGFGTGWDYTF. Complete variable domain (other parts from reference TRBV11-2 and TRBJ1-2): EAGVAQSPRYKIIEKRQSVAFWCNPISGHATLYWYQQILGQGPKLLIQFQNNGVVDDSQLPKDRFSAERLKGVDSTLKIQPAKLEDSAVYLCASSLVGFGTGWDYTFGSGTRLTVV.

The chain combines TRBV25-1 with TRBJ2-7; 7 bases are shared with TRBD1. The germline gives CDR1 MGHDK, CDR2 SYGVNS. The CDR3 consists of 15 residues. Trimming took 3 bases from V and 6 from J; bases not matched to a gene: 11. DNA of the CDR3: TGTGCCAGCAGTGACTTTTCCTCGACAGGGCGCGAGCAGTACTTC. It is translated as CASSDFSSTGREQYF.

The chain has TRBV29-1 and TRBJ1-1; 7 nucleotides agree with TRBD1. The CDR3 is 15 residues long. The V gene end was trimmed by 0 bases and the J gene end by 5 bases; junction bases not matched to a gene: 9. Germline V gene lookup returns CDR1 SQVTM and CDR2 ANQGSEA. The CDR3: CSVEELGGAPTEAFF. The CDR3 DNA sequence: TGCAGCGTTGAAGAGCTAGGGGGCGCACCTACTGAAGCTTTCTTT.

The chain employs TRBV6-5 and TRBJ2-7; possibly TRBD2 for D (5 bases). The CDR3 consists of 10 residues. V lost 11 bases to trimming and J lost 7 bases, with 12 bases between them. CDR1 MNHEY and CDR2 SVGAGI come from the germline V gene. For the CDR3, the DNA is TGTGCCTCTGGAGCGGAAGAGCAGTACTTC. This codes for CASGAEEQYF.

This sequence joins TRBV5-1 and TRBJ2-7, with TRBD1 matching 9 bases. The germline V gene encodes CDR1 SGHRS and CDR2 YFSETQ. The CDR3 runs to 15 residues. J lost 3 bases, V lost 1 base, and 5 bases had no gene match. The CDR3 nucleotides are TGCGCCAGCAGCTTGAAAGGGACAGGGTTCTACGAGCAGTACTTC. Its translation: CASSLKGTGFYEQYF.

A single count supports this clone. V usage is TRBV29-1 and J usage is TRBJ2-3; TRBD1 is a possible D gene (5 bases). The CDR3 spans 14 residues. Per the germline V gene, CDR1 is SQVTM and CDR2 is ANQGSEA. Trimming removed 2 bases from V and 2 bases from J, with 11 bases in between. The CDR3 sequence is CSVESDMSTDTQYF. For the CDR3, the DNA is TGCAGCGTTGAATCGGACATGTCCACAGATACGCAGTATTTT.

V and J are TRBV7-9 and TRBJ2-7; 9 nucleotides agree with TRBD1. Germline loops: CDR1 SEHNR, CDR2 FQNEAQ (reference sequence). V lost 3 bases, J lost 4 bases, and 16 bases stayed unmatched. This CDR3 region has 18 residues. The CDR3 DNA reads TGTGCCAGCAGCTTGGAAGGTTTTACAGGGGGCGGCGGGTACGAGCAGTACTTC. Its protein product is CASSLEGFTGGGGYEQYF.

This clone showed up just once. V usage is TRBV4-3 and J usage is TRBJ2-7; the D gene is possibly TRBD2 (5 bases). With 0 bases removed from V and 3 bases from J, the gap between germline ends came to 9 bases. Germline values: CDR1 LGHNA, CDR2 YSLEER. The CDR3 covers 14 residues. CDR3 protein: CASSQEEGNYEQYF. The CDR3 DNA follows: TGCGCCAGCAGCCAAGAAGAGGGCAACTACGAGCAGTACTTC.

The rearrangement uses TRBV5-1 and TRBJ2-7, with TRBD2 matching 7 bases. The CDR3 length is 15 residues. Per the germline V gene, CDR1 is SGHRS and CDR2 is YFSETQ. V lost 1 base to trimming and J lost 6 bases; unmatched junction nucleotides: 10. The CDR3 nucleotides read TGCGCCAGCAGCTTGAACAGCGGGGCCCCCGGCGAGCAGTACTTC. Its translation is CASSLNSGAPGEQYF.

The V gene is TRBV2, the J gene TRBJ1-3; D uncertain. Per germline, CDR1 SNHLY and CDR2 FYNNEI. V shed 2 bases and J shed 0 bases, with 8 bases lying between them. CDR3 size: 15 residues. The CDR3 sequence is CASSEREISGNTIYF. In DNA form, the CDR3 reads TGTGCCAGCAGTGAACGAGAGATCTCTGGAAACACCATATATTTT.

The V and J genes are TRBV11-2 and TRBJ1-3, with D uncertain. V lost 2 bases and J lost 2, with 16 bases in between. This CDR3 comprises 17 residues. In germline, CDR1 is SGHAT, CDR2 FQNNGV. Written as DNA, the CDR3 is TGTGCCAGCAGCTTAAACTACCTCGGGGTAGCTGGAAACACCATATATTTT. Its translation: CASSLNYLGVAGNTIYF.

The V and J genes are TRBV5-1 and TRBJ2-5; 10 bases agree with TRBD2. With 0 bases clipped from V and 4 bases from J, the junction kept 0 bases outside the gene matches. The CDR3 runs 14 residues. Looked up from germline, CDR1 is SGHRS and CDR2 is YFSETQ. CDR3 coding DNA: TGCGCCAGCAGCTTGGGACTAGCGGGAGAGACCCAGTACTTC. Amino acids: CASSLGLAGETQYF.

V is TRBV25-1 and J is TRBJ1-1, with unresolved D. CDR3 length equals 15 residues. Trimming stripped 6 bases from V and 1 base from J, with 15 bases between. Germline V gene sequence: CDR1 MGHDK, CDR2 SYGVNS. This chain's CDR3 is CASRTSPSSNTEAFF. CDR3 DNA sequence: TGTGCCAGCAGGACTAGTCCCTCTTCGAACACTGAAGCTTTCTTT. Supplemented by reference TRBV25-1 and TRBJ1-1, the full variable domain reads EADIYQTPRYLVIGTGKKITLECSQTMGHDKMYWYQQDPGMELHLIHYSYGVNSTEKGDLSSESTVSRIRTEHFPLTLESARPSHTSQYLCASRTSPSSNTEAFFGQGTRLTVV.

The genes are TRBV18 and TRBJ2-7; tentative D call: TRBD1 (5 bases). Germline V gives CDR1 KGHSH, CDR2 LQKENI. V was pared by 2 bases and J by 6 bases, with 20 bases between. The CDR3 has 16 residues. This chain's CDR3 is CASSPGSRAYPGEQYF. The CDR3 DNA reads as TGTGCCAGCTCACCAGGCTCCAGGGCTTATCCGGGCGAGCAGTACTTC.

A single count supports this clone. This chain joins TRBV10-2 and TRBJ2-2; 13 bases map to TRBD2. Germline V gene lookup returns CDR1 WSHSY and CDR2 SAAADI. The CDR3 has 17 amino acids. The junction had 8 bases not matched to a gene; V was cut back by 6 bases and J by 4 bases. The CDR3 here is CASSGTSGGASTGELFF. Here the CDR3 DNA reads TGCGCCAGCAGCGGTACTAGCGGGGGGGCCAGCACCGGGGAGCTGTTTTTT.

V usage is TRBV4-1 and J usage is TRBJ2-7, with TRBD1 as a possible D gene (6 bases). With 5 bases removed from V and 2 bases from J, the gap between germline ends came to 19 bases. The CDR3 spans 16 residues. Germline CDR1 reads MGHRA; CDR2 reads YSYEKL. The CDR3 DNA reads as TGCGCCAGCAGCGCCGGTTACAGGGTTGGGACCTACGAGCAGTACTTC. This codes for CASSAGYRVGTYEQYF.